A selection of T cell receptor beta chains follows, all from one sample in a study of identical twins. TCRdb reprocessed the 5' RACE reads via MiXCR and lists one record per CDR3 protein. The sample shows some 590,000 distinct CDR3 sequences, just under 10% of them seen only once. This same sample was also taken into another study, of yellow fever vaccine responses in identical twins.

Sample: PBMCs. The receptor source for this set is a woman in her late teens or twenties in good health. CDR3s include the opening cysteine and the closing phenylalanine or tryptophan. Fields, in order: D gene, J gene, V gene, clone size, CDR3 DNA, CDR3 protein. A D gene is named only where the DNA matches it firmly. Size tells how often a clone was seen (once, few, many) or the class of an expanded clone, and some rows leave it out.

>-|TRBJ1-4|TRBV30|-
TGTGCCTGGAGCGGTTACAGTCGGGGTGAAAAACTGTTTTTT
CAWSGYSRGEKLFF
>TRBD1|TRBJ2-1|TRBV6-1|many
TGTGCCAGCAGGGGACTCACAGGGGGCAGAGGGCCCTACAATGAGCAGTTCTTC
CASRGLTGGRGPYNEQFF
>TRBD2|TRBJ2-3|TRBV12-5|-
TGTGCTAGTGGTTTGCGCGCGGGGGATCGCACAGATACGCAGTATTTT
CASGLRAGDRTDTQYF
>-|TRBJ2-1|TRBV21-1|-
TGTGCCAGCAGCAGGAGACTCCCAGGGAGGGGTGAGCAGTTCTTC
CASSRRLPGRGEQFF
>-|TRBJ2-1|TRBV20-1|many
TGCAGTGCTAGAGTTAGCGCTAGCTCCTACAATGAGCAGTTCTTC
CSARVSASSYNEQFF
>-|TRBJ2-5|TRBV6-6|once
TGTGCCAGCAGTGCTGGTACAGAGACCCAGTACTTC
CASSAGTETQYF
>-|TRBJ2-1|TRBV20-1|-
TGCAGCGCTTTATCGGGAGAAGGTCGATACAATGAGCAGTTCTTC
CSALSGEGRYNEQFF
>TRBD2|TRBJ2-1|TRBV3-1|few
TGTGCCAGCAGCCATGGACTAGCGGTCAATGAGCAGTTCTTC
CASSHGLAVNEQFF
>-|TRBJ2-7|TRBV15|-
TGTGCCACCAGCCCACCCCAGGCCAGCGATGAGCAGTACTTC
CATSPPQASDEQYF
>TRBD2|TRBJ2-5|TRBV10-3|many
TGTGCCATCAGGGGGACTAGCGGGAGTGAGACCCAGTACTTC
CAIRGTSGSETQYF
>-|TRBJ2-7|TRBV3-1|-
TGTGCCAGCAGCCAAGGGTTCTCCTACGAGCAGTACTTC
CASSQGFSYEQYF
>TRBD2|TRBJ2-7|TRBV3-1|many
TGTGCCAGCAGCCAAGACCTAGCGGTGCCTTACGAGCAGTACTTC
CASSQDLAVPYEQYF
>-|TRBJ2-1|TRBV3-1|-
TGTGCCAGCAGCCAAGGTCGGAGTGAGCAGTTCTTC
CASSQGRSEQFF
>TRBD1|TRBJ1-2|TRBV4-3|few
TGCGCCAGCAGCCAAGATCCACGACAGGGTAGCTATGGCTACACCTTC
CASSQDPRQGSYGYTF
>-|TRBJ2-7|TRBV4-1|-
TGCGCCAGCAGCCAAGATTTATCGGGGGAGACGGGCTACGAGCAGTACTTC
CASSQDLSGETGYEQYF
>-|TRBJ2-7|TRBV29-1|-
TGCAGCGTTGAAGGAGCCAAGAAGGGCCTCCCCGCCGAGCAGTACTTC
CSVEGAKKGLPAEQYF
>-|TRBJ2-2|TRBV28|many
TGTGCCAGCAGTTTATACTCGGGCGCGACGAACACCGGGGAGCTGTTTTTT
CASSLYSGATNTGELFF
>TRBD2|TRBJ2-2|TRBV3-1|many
TGTGCCAGCGGCCGGGGGGGAAACACCGGGGAGCTGTTTTTT
CASGRGGNTGELFF
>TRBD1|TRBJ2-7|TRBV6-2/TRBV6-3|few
TGTGCCAGCAGTTGGTCCGGGACAGACTACGAGCAGTACTTC
CASSWSGTDYEQYF
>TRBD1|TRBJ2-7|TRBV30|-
TGTGCCTGGAGTAGACCGACAGGGGGGAACGAGCAGTACTTC
CAWSRPTGGNEQYF
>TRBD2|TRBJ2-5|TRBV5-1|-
TGCGCCAGCAGCTTGGAGGATTTCAGGTCGGGGGGGACCCAGTACTTC
CASSLEDFRSGGTQYF
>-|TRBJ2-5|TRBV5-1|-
TGCGCCAGCAGCTTGGCCCTTAGTACGAAGGGACCCCAAGAGACCCAGTACTTC
CASSLALSTKGPQETQYF
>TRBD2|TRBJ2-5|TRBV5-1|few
TGCGCCAGCAGCTTGGCCTTGATACGGACTAGCGGGCAAGAGACCCAGTACTTC
CASSLALIRTSGQETQYF
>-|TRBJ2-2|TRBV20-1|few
TGCAGTGCTACGGGACTGTCAGTGGGGGAGCTGTTTTTT
CSATGLSVGELFF
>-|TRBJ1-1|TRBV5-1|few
TGCGCCAGCAGCTTGAATCCGGGGCTCAACACTGAAGCTTTCTTT
CASSLNPGLNTEAFF
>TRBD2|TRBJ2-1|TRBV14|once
TGTGCCAGCAGCCAAGGACTAGCGGGGGGCTTCCTTTACAATGAGCAGTTCTTC
CASSQGLAGGFLYNEQFF
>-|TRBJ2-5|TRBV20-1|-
TGCAGTGCCCCTATGAAGGGTTTGGAGACCCAGTACTTC
CSAPMKGLETQYF
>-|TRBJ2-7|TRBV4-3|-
TGCGCCAGCAGCCAAGACGGGGGAGGCGCCTACGAGCAGTACTTC
CASSQDGGGAYEQYF
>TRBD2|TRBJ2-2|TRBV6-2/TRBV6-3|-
TGTGCCAGCAGGGGAGCGGGAGGGCCTGACACCGGGGAGCTGTTTTTT
CASRGAGGPDTGELFF
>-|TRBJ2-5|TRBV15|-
TGTGCCACCAGCGCAAGAACTAGGTCTCAAGAGACCCAGTACTTC
CATSARTRSQETQYF
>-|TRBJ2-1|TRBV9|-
TGTGCCAGCAGCGCCCGCGGAGGGTCCTACAATGAGCAGTTCTTC
CASSARGGSYNEQFF
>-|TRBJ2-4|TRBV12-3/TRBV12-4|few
TGTGCCAGCAGTTTCGCCGAAACAGCCAAAAACATTCAGTACTTC
CASSFAETAKNIQYF
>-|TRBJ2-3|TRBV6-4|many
TGTGCCAGCAGTGACTCTGCGGGAAGCACAGATACGCAGTATTTT
CASSDSAGSTDTQYF
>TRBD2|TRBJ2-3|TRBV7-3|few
TGTGCCAGCAGTCCACTCCGTTTAGCGGGAGACACAGATACGCAGTATTTT
CASSPLRLAGDTDTQYF
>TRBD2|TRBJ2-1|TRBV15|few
TGTGCCACCAGCAGCCTAGCGGGATCCTACAATGAGCAGTTCTTC
CATSSLAGSYNEQFF
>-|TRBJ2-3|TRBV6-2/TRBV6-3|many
TGTGCCAGCATCGAGAGCGGAGGAGTCACAGATACGCAGTATTTT
CASIESGGVTDTQYF
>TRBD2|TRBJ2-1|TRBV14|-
TGTGCCAGCAGCCAAGGCCAGCGGGAGGCGCCCAAAAGATTC
CASSQGQREAPKRF
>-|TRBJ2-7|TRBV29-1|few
TGCAGCGTAGCCAAGGGGGTGCGCTACGAGCAGTACTTC
CSVAKGVRYEQYF
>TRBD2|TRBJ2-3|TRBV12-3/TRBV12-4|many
TGTGCCACCTCTAGCGGGGGGTCGTCAGATACGCAGTATTTT
CATSSGGSSDTQYF
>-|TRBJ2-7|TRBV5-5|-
TGTGCCAGCAGCTTGGAGTCCAGATCCTACGAGCAGTACTTC
CASSLESRSYEQYF
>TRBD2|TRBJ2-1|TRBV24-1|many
TGTGCCACCAGTGATTTGGGGGGGGCCTACAATGAGCAGTTCTTC
CATSDLGGAYNEQFF
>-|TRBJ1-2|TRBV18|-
TGTGCCAGCTCGTCAGGAGGAGAGAGAGGCTACACCTTC
CASSSGGERGYTF
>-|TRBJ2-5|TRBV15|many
TGTGCCACCAGCAGAGATAACCCGGGACTCCAAGAGACCCAGTACTTC
CATSRDNPGLQETQYF
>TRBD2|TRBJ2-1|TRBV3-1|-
TGTGCCAGCAGTCGATCGAGCGCTAGCGGGATCCACAATGAGCAGTTCTTC
CASSRSSASGIHNEQFF
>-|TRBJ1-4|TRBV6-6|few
TGTGCCAGCAGTTACCTCCACGATGAAAAACTGTTTTTT
CASSYLHDEKLFF
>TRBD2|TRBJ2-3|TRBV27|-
TGTGCCAGCACCGGAGGCAGCGGGAGATACACAGATACGCAGTATTTT
CASTGGSGRYTDTQYF
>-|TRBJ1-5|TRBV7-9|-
TGTGCCAGCAGCCCCGGGTCTTGGGCCCGGGGTCAGCCCCAGCATTTT
CASSPGSWARGQPQHF
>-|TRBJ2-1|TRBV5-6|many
TGTGCCAGCAGCTTGGCGAGCGGGAATGAGCAGTTCTTC
CASSLASGNEQFF
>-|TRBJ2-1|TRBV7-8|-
TGTGCCAGCAGGGTGCGGGGCTACAATGAGCAGTTCTTC
CASRVRGYNEQFF
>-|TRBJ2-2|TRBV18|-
TGTGCCAGCTCACCGGCCGTGAACACCGGGGAGCTGTTTTTT
CASSPAVNTGELFF
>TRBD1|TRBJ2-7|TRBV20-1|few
TGCAGTGCTAGAGATCCCCCACTGACAGGGACCTACGAGCAGTACTTC
CSARDPPLTGTYEQYF
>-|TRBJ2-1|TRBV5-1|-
TGCGCCAGCAGCTCCGGTTGGGGGCAGTTCTTC
CASSSGWGQFF
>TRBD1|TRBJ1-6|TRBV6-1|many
TGTGCCAGCAGCGTACCGGGACAGTTTAATTCACCCCTCCACTTT
CASSVPGQFNSPLHF
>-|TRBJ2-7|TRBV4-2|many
TGTGCCAGCAGTCGGGAGACAATGGAGCAGTACTTC
CASSRETMEQYF